Listed below are T cell receptor beta chains from one sample, sequenced in a study of beta chain features in type 1 diabetes. The data were produced by immunoSEQ multiplex PCR, yet TCRdb's version contains in-frame clones alone and is incomplete. There are hundreds of thousands of clones in the sample; roughly 31% occur only once, and 0.06% to 0.07% lies in the top ten. The sequencing sample was made of naive CD4+ T cells from blood. The source is a man younger than 30 in good health. Both conserved end residues are part of each CDR3. Fields, in order: V gene, CDR3 length, CDR3 protein.

V gene: TRBV23-1
CDR3 length: 13
CDR3 protein: CASSQSNTGKGFF

V gene: TRBV7-2
CDR3 length: 13
CDR3 protein: CASSLGLEQTQYF

V gene: TRBV30
CDR3 length: 13
CDR3 protein: CACRISGANVLTF

V gene: TRBV20-1
CDR3 length: 11
CDR3 protein: CSASGHEKLFF

V gene: TRBV5-6
CDR3 length: 13
CDR3 protein: CASSVRAGQPQHF

V gene: TRBV6-5
CDR3 length: 13
CDR3 protein: CASSYGVYNEQFF

V gene: TRBV6-5
CDR3 length: 12
CDR3 protein: CASSYGGTEAFF

V gene: TRBV5-1
CDR3 length: 15
CDR3 protein: CASSLEGQGYNEQFF

V gene: TRBV7-9
CDR3 length: 14
CDR3 protein: CASSSNYANYGYTF

V gene: TRBV21-1
CDR3 length: 14
CDR3 protein: CASTGLAGTYEQYF

V gene: TRBV5-4
CDR3 length: 13
CDR3 protein: CASSLREYNEQFF

V gene: TRBV7-8
CDR3 length: 15
CDR3 protein: CASSSRTGGSYEQYF

V gene: TRBV9
CDR3 length: 16
CDR3 protein: CASSVGMQGSTDTQYF

V gene: TRBV7-8
CDR3 length: 14
CDR3 protein: CASSLNRGTDTQYF

V gene: TRBV29-1
CDR3 length: 17
CDR3 protein: CSVATGGIAGGGNEQFF

V gene: TRBV7-2
CDR3 length: 15
CDR3 protein: CASSLDSSGRSGQFF

V gene: TRBV4-2
CDR3 length: 15
CDR3 protein: CASSQELAGYNEQFF

V gene: TRBV7-2
CDR3 length: 13
CDR3 protein: CASSSGTQKTQYF

V gene: TRBV7-9
CDR3 length: 11
CDR3 protein: CAIGGQETQYF

V gene: TRBV29-1
CDR3 length: 15
CDR3 protein: CSVGFDFATNEKLFF

V gene: TRBV2
CDR3 length: 14
CDR3 protein: CASRNSASTDTQYF

V gene: TRBV6-1
CDR3 length: 15
CDR3 protein: CASSEAGTGNYEQYF

V gene: TRBV2
CDR3 length: 12
CDR3 protein: CASSSTGYEQYF

V gene: TRBV25-1
CDR3 length: 14
CDR3 protein: CASSPWGDNQPQHF

V gene: TRBV2
CDR3 length: 15
CDR3 protein: CASSGDRVEGNTIYF

V gene: TRBV4-1
CDR3 length: 16
CDR3 protein: CASSQEGLADYNEQFF

V gene: TRBV30
CDR3 length: 12
CDR3 protein: CAWGQGFYGYTF

V gene: TRBV2
CDR3 length: 13
CDR3 protein: CASSSTRGTEAFF

V gene: TRBV30
CDR3 length: 14
CDR3 protein: CAWSADRGNQPQHF

V gene: TRBV5-4
CDR3 length: 14
CDR3 protein: CASSLSGGKETQYF

V gene: TRBV29-1
CDR3 length: 15
CDR3 protein: CSVSPTGPSTDTQYF

V gene: TRBV18
CDR3 length: 15
CDR3 protein: CASSPRDRVTDTQYF

V gene: TRBV25-1
CDR3 length: 15
CDR3 protein: CASRTSGYSYNEQFF

V gene: TRBV30
CDR3 length: 16
CDR3 protein: CAWTPRKVQNTGELFF

V gene: TRBV30
CDR3 length: 15
CDR3 protein: CAWSGGTALNEKLFF

V gene: TRBV30
CDR3 length: 13
CDR3 protein: CAWSGQSTDTQYF

V gene: TRBV29-1
CDR3 length: 15
CDR3 protein: CSVVRLAGIGETQYF

V gene: TRBV4-2
CDR3 length: 19
CDR3 protein: CASSQGLAGGPSLYNEQFF

V gene: TRBV9
CDR3 length: 16
CDR3 protein: CASSVRGLAGVREQFF

V gene: TRBV28
CDR3 length: 15
CDR3 protein: CASRRDPSSYNEQFF

V gene: TRBV5-8
CDR3 length: 16
CDR3 protein: CASSLAETLSTDTQYF

V gene: TRBV7-3
CDR3 length: 13
CDR3 protein: CASSRGWANEQFF

V gene: TRBV7-2
CDR3 length: 15
CDR3 protein: CASSLGQGISYEQYF

V gene: TRBV5-1
CDR3 length: 14
CDR3 protein: CASSPYEGANVLTF

V gene: TRBV5-1
CDR3 length: 15
CDR3 protein: CASSMDRPTETEAFF

V gene: TRBV7-8
CDR3 length: 15
CDR3 protein: CASSEQGYFNYGYTF

V gene: TRBV30
CDR3 length: 14
CDR3 protein: CAWSGAGLQETQYF

V gene: TRBV7-9
CDR3 length: 14
CDR3 protein: CASSYDRSSYEQYF

V gene: TRBV7-3
CDR3 length: 14
CDR3 protein: CASSTSGDYNEQFF

V gene: TRBV30
CDR3 length: 11
CDR3 protein: CAYRVFAEAFF

V gene: TRBV4-2
CDR3 length: 14
CDR3 protein: CASSQTTGGYEQYF

V gene: TRBV30
CDR3 length: 11
CDR3 protein: CAWADSNEQFF

V gene: TRBV21-1
CDR3 length: 16
CDR3 protein: CASSLPRQGQYNEQFF

V gene: TRBV30
CDR3 length: 14
CDR3 protein: CAWRPSGGTGELFF

V gene: TRBV7-7
CDR3 length: 14
CDR3 protein: CASSPSGIGNTQYF